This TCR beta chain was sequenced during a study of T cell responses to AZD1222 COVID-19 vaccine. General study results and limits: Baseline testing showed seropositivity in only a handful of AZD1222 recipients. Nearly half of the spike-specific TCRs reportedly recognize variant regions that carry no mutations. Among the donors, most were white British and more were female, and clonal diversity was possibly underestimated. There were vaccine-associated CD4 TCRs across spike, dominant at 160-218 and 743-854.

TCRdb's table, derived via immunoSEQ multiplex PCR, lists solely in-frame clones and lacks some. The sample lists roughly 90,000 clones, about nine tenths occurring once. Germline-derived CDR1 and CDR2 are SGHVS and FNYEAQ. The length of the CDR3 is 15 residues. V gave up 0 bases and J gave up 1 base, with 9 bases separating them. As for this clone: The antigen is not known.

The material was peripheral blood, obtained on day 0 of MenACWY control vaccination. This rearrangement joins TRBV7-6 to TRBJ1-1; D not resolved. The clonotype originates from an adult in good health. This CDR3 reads CASSLATAPNTEAFF. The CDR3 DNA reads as TGTGCCAGCAGCTTAGCGACCGCTCCGAACACTGAAGCTTTCTTT.